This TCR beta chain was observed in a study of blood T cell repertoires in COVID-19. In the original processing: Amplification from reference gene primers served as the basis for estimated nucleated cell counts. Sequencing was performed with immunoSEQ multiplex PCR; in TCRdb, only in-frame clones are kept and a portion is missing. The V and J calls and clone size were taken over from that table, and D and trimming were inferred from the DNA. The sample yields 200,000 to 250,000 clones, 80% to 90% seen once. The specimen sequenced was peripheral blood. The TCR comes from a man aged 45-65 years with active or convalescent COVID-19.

The CDR3 region is CASSLVQGDTEAFF. The CDR3 DNA sequence: TGTGCCAGCAGCTTGGTACAGGGAGACACTGAAGCTTTCTTT. The chain is built from TRBV7-8 and TRBJ1-1; D is perhaps TRBD1 (6 bases). The CDR3 spans 14 residues. The V and J ends lost 3 bases and 3 bases respectively, with 11 bases between them. Germline V gene lookup returns CDR1 SGHVS and CDR2 FQNEAQ. Combining the CDR3 with reference TRBV7-8 and TRBJ1-1 gives the whole variable domain GAGVSQSPRYKVAKRGQDVALRCDPISGHVSLFWYQQALGQGPEFLTYFQNEAQLDKSGLPSDRFFAERPEGSVSTLKIQRTQQEDSAVYLCASSLVQGDTEAFFGQGTRLTVV.